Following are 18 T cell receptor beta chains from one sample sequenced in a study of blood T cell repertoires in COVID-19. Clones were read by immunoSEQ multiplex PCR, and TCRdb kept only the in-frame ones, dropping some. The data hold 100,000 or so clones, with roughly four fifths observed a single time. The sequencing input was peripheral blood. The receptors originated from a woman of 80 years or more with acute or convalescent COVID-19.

The CDR3, as DNA: TGCGCCAGCACTTTTTCTCGGCCGGGACAGGGGGCAGGAGGCTACACCTTC. Its protein product is CASTFSRPGQGAGGYTF. The genes are TRBV5-1 and TRBJ1-2, with 12 bases fitting TRBD1. The CDR3 is 17 amino acids. In germline, CDR1 is SGHRS, CDR2 YFSETQ. J gave up 8 bases and V 6 bases, and 17 bases lay outside the gene matches.

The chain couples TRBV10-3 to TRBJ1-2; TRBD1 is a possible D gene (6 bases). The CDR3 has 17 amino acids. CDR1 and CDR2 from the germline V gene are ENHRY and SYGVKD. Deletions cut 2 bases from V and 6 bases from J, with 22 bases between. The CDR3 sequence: CAISENPGQPFGDGYTF. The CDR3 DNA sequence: TGTGCCATCAGTGAGAATCCGGGACAACCGTTCGGGGATGGCTACACCTTC.

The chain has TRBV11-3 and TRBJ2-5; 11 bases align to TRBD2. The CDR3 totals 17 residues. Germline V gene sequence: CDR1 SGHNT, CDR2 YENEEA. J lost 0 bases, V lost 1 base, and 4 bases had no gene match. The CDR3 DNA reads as TGTGCCAGCAGCTTAGGACTAGCGGGGACGTACCAAGAGACCCAGTACTTC. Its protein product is CASSLGLAGTYQETQYF.

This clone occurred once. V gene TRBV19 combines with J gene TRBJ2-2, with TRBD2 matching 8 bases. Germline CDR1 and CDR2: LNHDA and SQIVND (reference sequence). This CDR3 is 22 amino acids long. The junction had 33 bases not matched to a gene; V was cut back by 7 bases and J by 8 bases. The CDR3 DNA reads TGTGCCAGTAAGAGGGGGTTTAGCGGGGACCGACAATACCCCGTTGGAGTAGGGGAGCTGTTTTTT. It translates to CASKRGFSGDRQYPVGVGELFF.

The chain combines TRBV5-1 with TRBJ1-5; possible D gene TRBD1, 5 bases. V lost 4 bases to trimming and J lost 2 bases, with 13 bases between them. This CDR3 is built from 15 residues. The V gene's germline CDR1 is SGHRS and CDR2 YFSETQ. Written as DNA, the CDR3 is TGCGCCAGCAGCCCGACAGTCGGTGGCAATCAGCCCCAGCATTTT. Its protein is CASSPTVGGNQPQHF.

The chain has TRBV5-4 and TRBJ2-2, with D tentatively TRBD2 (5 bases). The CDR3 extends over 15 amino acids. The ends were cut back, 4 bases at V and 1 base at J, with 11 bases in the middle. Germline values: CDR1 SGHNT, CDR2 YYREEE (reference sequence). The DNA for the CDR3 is TGTGCCAGCAGCAAAAGGACTGTGAACACCGGGGAGCTGTTTTTT. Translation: CASSKRTVNTGELFF.

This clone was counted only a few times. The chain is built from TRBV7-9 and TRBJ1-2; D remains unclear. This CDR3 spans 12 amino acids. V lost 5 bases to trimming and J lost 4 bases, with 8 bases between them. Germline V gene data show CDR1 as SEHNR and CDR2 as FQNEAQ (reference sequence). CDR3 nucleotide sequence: TGTGCCAGCAGCATGAGGCCCTATGGCTACACCTTC. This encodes CASSMRPYGYTF. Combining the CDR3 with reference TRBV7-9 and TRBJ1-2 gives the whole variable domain DTGVSQNPRHKITKRGQNVTFRCDPISEHNRLYWYRQTLGQGPEFLTYFQNEAQLEKSRLLSDRFSAERPKGSFSTLEIQRTEQGDSAMYLCASSMRPYGYTFGSGTRLTVV.

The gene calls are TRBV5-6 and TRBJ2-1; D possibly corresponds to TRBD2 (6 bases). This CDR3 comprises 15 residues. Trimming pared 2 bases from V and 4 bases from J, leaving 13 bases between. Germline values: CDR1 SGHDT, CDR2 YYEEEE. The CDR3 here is CASSLGQAGYNEQFF. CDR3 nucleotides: TGTGCCAGCAGCTTAGGGCAGGCGGGGTACAATGAGCAGTTCTTC.

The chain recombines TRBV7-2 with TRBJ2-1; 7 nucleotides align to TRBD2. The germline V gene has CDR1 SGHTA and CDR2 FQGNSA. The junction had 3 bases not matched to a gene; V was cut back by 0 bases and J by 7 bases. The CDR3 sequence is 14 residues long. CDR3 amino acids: CASSLAGRVNEQFF. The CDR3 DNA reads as TGTGCCAGCAGCTTAGCGGGGAGGGTTAATGAGCAGTTCTTC.

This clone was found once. This chain's CDR3 is CATSRTSGRVIVNEQFF. The CDR3 DNA follows: TGTGCCACCAGCCGGACTAGCGGGAGGGTAATAGTTAATGAGCAGTTCTTC. This chain joins TRBV15 and TRBJ2-1, with TRBD2 matching over 15 bases. The V gene's germline CDR1 is LNHNV and CDR2 YYDKDF (reference sequence). Trimming took 5 bases from V and 7 from J; bases not matched to a gene: 9. The CDR3 runs 17 residues.

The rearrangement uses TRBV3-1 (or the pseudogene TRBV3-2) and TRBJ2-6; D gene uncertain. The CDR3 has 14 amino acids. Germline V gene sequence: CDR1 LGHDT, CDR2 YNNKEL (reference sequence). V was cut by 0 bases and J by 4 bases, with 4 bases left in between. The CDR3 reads CASSQERGANVLTF. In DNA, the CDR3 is TGTGCCAGCAGCCAAGAGAGGGGGGCCAACGTCCTGACTTTC.

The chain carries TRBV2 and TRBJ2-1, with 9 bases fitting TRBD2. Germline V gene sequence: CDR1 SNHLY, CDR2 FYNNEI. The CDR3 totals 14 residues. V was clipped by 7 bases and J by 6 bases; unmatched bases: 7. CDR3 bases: TGTGCCAGCACGGGCGGGAGGGCCGGCAATGAGCAGTTCTTC. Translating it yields CASTGGRAGNEQFF.

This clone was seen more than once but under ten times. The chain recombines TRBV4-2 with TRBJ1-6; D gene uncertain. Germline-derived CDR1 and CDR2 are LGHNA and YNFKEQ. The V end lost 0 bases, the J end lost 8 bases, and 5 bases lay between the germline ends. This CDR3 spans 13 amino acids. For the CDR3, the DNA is TGTGCCAGCAGCCAAGATCAGGATTCACCCCTCCACTTT. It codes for CASSQDQDSPLHF.

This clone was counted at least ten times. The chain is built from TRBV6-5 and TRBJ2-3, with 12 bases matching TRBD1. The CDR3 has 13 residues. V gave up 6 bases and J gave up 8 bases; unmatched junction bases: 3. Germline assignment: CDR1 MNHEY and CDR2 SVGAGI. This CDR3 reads CASRGQGAATQYF. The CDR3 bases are TGTGCCAGCAGGGGACAGGGGGCGGCTACGCAGTATTTT.

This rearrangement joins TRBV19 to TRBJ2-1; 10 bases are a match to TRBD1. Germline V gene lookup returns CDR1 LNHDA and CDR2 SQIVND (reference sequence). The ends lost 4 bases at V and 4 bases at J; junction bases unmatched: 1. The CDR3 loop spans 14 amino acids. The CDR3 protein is CASSTGQGYNEQFF. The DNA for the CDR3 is TGTGCCAGTAGTACGGGACAGGGGTACAATGAGCAGTTCTTC.

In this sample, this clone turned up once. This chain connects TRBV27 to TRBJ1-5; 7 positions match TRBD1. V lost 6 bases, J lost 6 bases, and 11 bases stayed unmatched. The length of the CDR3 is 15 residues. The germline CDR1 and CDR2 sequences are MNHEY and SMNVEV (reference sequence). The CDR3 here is CASSQTGVRGQPQHF. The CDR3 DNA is TGTGCCAGCAGCCAAACAGGGGTCCGCGGTCAGCCCCAGCATTTT.

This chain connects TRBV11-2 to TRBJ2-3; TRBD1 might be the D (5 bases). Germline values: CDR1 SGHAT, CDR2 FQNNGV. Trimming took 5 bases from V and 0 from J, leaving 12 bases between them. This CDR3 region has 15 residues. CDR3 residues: CASSEDDRSTDTQYF. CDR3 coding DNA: TGTGCCAGCAGCGAGGATGACAGAAGCACAGATACGCAGTATTTT.

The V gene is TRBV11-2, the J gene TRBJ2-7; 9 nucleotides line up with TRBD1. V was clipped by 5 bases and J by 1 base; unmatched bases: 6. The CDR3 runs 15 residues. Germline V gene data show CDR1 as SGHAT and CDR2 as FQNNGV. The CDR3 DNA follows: TGTGCCAGCAGCCCGCTCGGGACAGGGTCCTACGAGCAGTACGTC. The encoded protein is CASSPLGTGSYEQYV.